These 21 T cell receptor beta chains came from one sample sequenced in a study of CDR3 diversity in severe acne. TCRdb ran MiXCR on the PCR reads and lists one entry per CDR3 protein. The table records over 90,000 distinct CDR3 sequences, 45% to 60% of them present only once. Sequencing was performed on blood. The receptors here all came from a male donor with acne.

V gene TRBV7-3 combines with J gene TRBJ2-7; D assignment may be TRBD1 or TRBD2 (5 bases each). The CDR3 length is 14 residues. V lost 0 bases and J 1 base, leaving 7 bases between the germline ends. Germline V gene lookup returns CDR1 SGHTA and CDR2 FQGTGA. This chain's CDR3 is CASSLTGESYEQYF. The CDR3 region has the DNA TGTGCCAGCAGCTTAACGGGGGAATCCTACGAGCAGTACTTC.

By proportion, this clonotype is medium-sized. The chain is built from TRBV2 and TRBJ1-5; D remains ambiguous. Germline CDR1 is SNHLY and CDR2 is FYNNEI. The V end lost 7 bases, the J end lost 0 bases, and 4 bases lay between the germline ends. This CDR3 has 12 amino acids. The CDR3 spells CASKVSNQPQHF. As DNA, the CDR3 is TGTGCCAGCAAAGTTAGCAATCAGCCCCAGCATTTT.

This clonotype was counted a few times. The chain uses TRBV9 and TRBJ2-6, with unresolved D. Trimming left V 0 bases short and J 2 bases short, with 6 bases between. The CDR3 runs to 15 residues. Germline V CDR1 and CDR2: SGDLS, YYNGEE. The CDR3 loop is CASSVDFPGANVLTF. Here the CDR3 DNA reads TGTGCCAGCAGCGTAGACTTTCCTGGGGCCAACGTCCTGACTTTC. Looking up the rest from reference TRBV9 and TRBJ2-6 gives the full variable domain: DSGVTQTPKHLITATGQRVTLRCSPRSGDLSVYWYQQSLDQGLQFLIQYYNGEERAKGNILERFSAQQFPDLHSELNLSSLELGDSALYFCASSVDFPGANVLTFGAGSRLTVL.

This chain uses TRBV5-4 with TRBJ1-5; D gene uncertain. The germline V gene has CDR1 SGHNT and CDR2 YYREEE (reference sequence). The CDR3 covers 13 residues. Trimming took off 2 bases at V and 9 bases at J, with 12 bases between the two ends. The CDR3 DNA sequence: TGTGCCAGCAGCTTAAAGGGTGCATCGCCCCAGCATTTT. Translation: CASSLKGASPQHF.

The V and J genes are TRBV9 and TRBJ1-2, with a weak D call TRBD1 (5 bases). CDR3 size: 14 residues. From germline, CDR1 is SGDLS and CDR2 YYNGEE. Trimming removed 4 bases at V and 4 bases at J, with 14 bases between. The CDR3 DNA reads TGTGCCAGCAGCCAAACGACAGCCCGCTATGGCTACACCTTC. Translating it yields CASSQTTARYGYTF.

The CDR3 nucleotides are TGTGCCAGTAGGGACAGCCCTAACTATGGCTACACCTTC. Amino acids: CASRDSPNYGYTF. The chain recombines TRBV19 with TRBJ1-2, with TRBD1 as a possible D gene (6 bases). The length of the CDR3 is 13 residues. Trimming pared 6 bases from V and 0 bases from J, leaving 8 bases between. The germline V gene has CDR1 LNHDA and CDR2 SQIVND (reference sequence).

The CDR3 sequence is CASSPSGLSSYNEQFF. CDR3 DNA sequence: TGTGCCAGCAGCCCTAGCGGACTAAGCTCCTACAATGAGCAGTTCTTC. The J gene is TRBJ2-1, the V gene TRBV7-2, with 7 bases fitting TRBD2. The length of the CDR3 is 16 residues. Trimming removed 5 bases from V and 0 bases from J; junction bases left unmatched: 7. Germline CDR1 and CDR2: SGHTA and FQGNSA.

This clonotype was detected many times. This chain uses TRBV19 with TRBJ1-2; D is unresolved. Between the trimmed V and J ends, which lost 3 bases and 2 bases, there was a span of 7 bases. CDR3 length: 13 residues. The V gene's germline CDR1 is LNHDA and CDR2 SQIVND (reference sequence). The CDR3 sequence is CASSIRLNYGYTF. CDR3 nucleotides: TGTGCCAGTAGTATCCGACTCAACTATGGCTACACCTTC.

The chain has TRBV29-1 and TRBJ1-1; D unclear. The CDR3 is made up of 11 amino acids. Trimming cost V 8 bases and J 8 bases, with 15 bases left between them. Germline V gives CDR1 SQVTM, CDR2 ANQGSEA. Here the CDR3 reads CSCGTAPEAFF. The CDR3 bases are TGCAGCTGTGGTACGGCCCCCGAAGCTTTCTTT.

Comment on this clonotype: A much larger clone is a single base away; this may be a read error. This rearrangement joins TRBV7-9 to TRBJ2-7; 8 bases line up with TRBD2. The CDR3 is 14 amino acids. The germline V gene encodes CDR1 SEHNR and CDR2 FQNEAQ (reference sequence). DNA of the CDR3: TGTGCCAGCAGCTTTGACCGGGAGGGATACGAGCAGTGCTTC. Translating gives CASSFDREGYEQCF.

The chain employs TRBV25-1 and TRBJ2-7; no clear D. Trimming removed 5 bases at V and 2 bases at J, with 13 bases between. In germline, CDR1 is MGHDK, CDR2 SYGVNS. This CDR3 has 14 amino acids. CDR3 protein: CASSLPGNPYEQYF. For the CDR3, the DNA is TGTGCCAGCAGTTTGCCAGGCAACCCCTACGAGCAGTACTTC.

This clonotype was picked up many times. This sequence joins TRBV7-9 and TRBJ1-6; possible D gene TRBD1, 6 bases. The germline V and J ends were trimmed by 2 bases and 7 bases, with 15 bases remaining between them. CDR3 length equals 16 residues. Germline-derived CDR1 and CDR2 are SEHNR and FQNEAQ (reference sequence). CDR3 loop: CASSLPLGAQNSPLHF. CDR3 nucleotides: TGTGCCAGCAGCTTACCCTTGGGGGCGCAAAATTCACCCCTCCACTTT.

This clonotype was counted between two and nine times. This chain links TRBV6-5 with TRBJ1-5; D possibly corresponds to TRBD1 (6 bases). Trimming removed 6 bases at V and 2 bases at J, with 11 bases between. Looked up from germline, CDR1 is MNHEY and CDR2 is SVGAGI. The CDR3 consists of 14 residues. The CDR3 sequence: CASSLAGGNQPQHF. As DNA, the CDR3 is TGTGCCAGCAGCCTAGCAGGGGGCAATCAGCCCCAGCATTTT.

This clonotype has ten or more counts. V and J are TRBV4-3 and TRBJ2-1; tentative D call: TRBD2 (5 bases). Germline V lookup: CDR1 LGHNA, CDR2 YSLEER. Trimming removed 1 base at V and 10 bases at J, with 14 bases between. The CDR3 totals 14 residues. DNA for the CDR3: TGCGCCAGCAGCCAAGTGGCCCTAGCTGGCGAGCAGTTCTTC. Amino acids: CASSQVALAGEQFF.

The chain employs TRBV29-1 and TRBJ2-3; no clear D. This CDR3 is 15 amino acids long. Germline V gene sequence: CDR1 SQVTM, CDR2 ANQGSEA. Trimming shortened V by 4 bases and J by 2 bases, and 16 bases separated the two germline ends. The CDR3 nucleotides read TGCAGCGTTGGAGAAGTTTCGCTTGACACAGATACGCAGTATTTT. Its translation is CSVGEVSLDTDTQYF.

The chain couples TRBV7-8 to TRBJ2-7; 9 bases agree with TRBD1. Unmatched junction bases numbered 2, after V lost 6 bases and J lost 2 bases. The CDR3 runs 13 residues. Germline lookup yields CDR1 SGHVS and CDR2 FQNEAQ. The CDR3 is CASRGDRAYEQYF. CDR3 DNA: TGTGCCAGCAGGGGGGACAGGGCCTACGAGCAGTACTTC.

This chain links TRBV7-2 with TRBJ2-7, with D maybe TRBD1 (6 bases). The closer fit of TRBJ2-1 to the DNA end suggests the J call may be wrong. In germline, CDR1 is SGHTA, CDR2 FQGNSA. The CDR3 extends over 13 amino acids. The CDR3, as DNA: TGTGCCAGCAGCTTAACAGGGTACAATGAGCAGTTCTTC. Translation: CASSLTGYNEQFF.

This chain links TRBV25-1 with TRBJ1-4; D not resolved. The CDR3 is made up of 14 amino acids. The V and J ends lost 6 bases and 4 bases respectively, with 12 bases between them. Germline CDR1 MGHDK, CDR2 SYGVNS. CDR3 amino acids: CASSPDDGNEKLFF. The CDR3 bases are TGTGCCAGCAGCCCAGATGACGGTAATGAAAAACTGTTTTTT.

The rearrangement uses TRBV30 and TRBJ1-2; D gene unclear. This CDR3 contains 13 residues. Trimming removed 0 bases at V and 0 bases at J, with 5 bases between. Germline V gene sequence: CDR1 GTSNPN, CDR2 SVGIG (reference sequence). CDR3 protein: CAWSVQANYGYTF. The CDR3 bases are TGTGCCTGGAGTGTACAAGCTAACTATGGCTACACCTTC.

This clonotype has a count of ten or more. The chain combines TRBV4-2 with TRBJ2-2, with TRBD2 matching 11 bases. In germline, CDR1 is LGHNA, CDR2 YNFKEQ. The CDR3 runs 18 residues. V shed 0 bases, J shed 1 base, and the junction held 4 bases outside the gene matches. CDR3 protein: CASSQESSGRLNTGELFF. The CDR3 DNA follows: TGTGCCAGCAGCCAAGAGTCTAGCGGGAGGTTGAACACCGGGGAGCTGTTTTTT.

This clonotype was observed at least ten times. The rearrangement joins TRBV7-9 to TRBJ1-1, with 8 bases that match TRBD1. The CDR3 covers 14 residues. The germline V gene encodes CDR1 SEHNR and CDR2 FQNEAQ (reference sequence). Trimming took 2 bases from V and 5 from J; bases not matched to a gene: 4. The CDR3 reads CASSLSWTGTEAFF. CDR3 nucleotides: TGTGCCAGCAGCTTATCGTGGACAGGGACTGAAGCTTTCTTT.